The text below deals with one TCR beta chain. These data belong to a study of blood T cell repertoires in COVID-19. V lost 5 bases, J lost 4 bases, and 14 bases stayed unmatched. The germline V gene encodes CDR1 MNHEY and CDR2 SMNVEV (reference sequence). This CDR3 has 17 residues. Generated by immunoSEQ multiplex PCR, the TCRdb table keeps only in-frame clones and is missing some. The table has fewer than 250,000 clones, roughly nine tenths seen once. The chain recombines TRBV27 with TRBJ2-7; 10 bases are a match to TRBD1. Sequenced sample: PBMCs or T cells enriched from blood (not recorded which). This clonotype was sampled from a woman aged 18-29 years who had recovered from COVID-19. CDR3 loop: CASSPRVAGQGIYEQYF. CDR3 sequence (DNA): TGTGCCAGCAGTCCCAGGGTTGCGGGACAGGGGATTTACGAGCAGTACTTC.